The 26 T cell receptor beta chains presented below share a single source sample, sequenced in a study of T cells in Graves' hyperthyroidism and ophthalmopathy. RNA transcripts yielded amplified TCR beta CDR3 regions. A set of HTBI primers served as the primers for a first-round RT-PCR of the TCR CDR3. From the multiplex PCR reads, TCRdb called clonotypes with MiXCR, one entry per CDR3 protein. The sample includes 600,000 or so distinct CDR3 sequences, around 46% of them seen just once. The sample was peripheral blood or thyroid tissue (not recorded which). The receptors come from a woman aged 18-30 years with Graves' hyperthyroidism.

In its sample, this clonotype was seen a few times. CDR3 nucleotides: TGCAGCGTCGTTGGGACAGAAGTCCCCTATGGCTACACCTTC. Translated, it gives CSVVGTEVPYGYTF. The chain uses TRBV29-1 and TRBJ1-2, with 7 bases aligning to TRBD1. V lost 6 bases to trimming and J lost 4 bases; unmatched junction nucleotides: 11. The CDR3 runs to 14 residues. The germline V gene has CDR1 SQVTM and CDR2 ANQGSEA. Full variable domain (missing parts from reference TRBV29-1 and TRBJ1-2): SAVISQKPSRDICQRGTSLTIQCQVDSQVTMMFWYRQQPGQSLTLIATANQGSEATYESGFVIDKFPISRPNLTFSTLTVSNMSPEDSSIYLCSVVGTEVPYGYTFGSGTRLTVV.

The V gene is TRBV12-3 or TRBV12-4, the J gene TRBJ1-6; D unresolved. The V gene lost 6 bases and the J gene lost 13 bases, with 13 bases spanning the gap. This CDR3 has 12 amino acids. The CDR3 DNA reads TGTGCCAGCAGCTTAACGGGATATCCCCTCCACTTT. Encoded protein: CASSLTGYPLHF.

The chain recombines TRBV24-1 with TRBJ1-4; D gene unclear. Trimming took off 0 bases at V and 2 bases at J, with 3 bases between the two ends. Germline CDR1 and CDR2: KGHDR and SFDVKD. CDR3 length: 14 residues. The CDR3 coding sequence is TGTGCCACCAGTGATTTGGGGACTAATGAAAAACTGTTTTTT. It translates to CATSDLGTNEKLFF.

V usage is TRBV7-2 and J usage is TRBJ2-7; 8 bases match TRBD1. The CDR3 is made up of 13 amino acids. In germline, CDR1 is SGHTA, CDR2 FQGNSA. The V segment lost 4 bases and the J segment 6 bases; nucleotides outside the gene matches: 5. The CDR3 DNA reads as TGTGCCAGCAGCTCCAGACAGGGGAGCGAGCAGTACTTC. Encoded protein: CASSSRQGSEQYF.

This chain joins TRBV2 and TRBJ1-5, with a possible D match to TRBD1 (5 bases). CDR3 length: 12 residues. In germline, CDR1 is SNHLY, CDR2 FYNNEI. V lost 5 bases, J lost 11 bases, and 13 bases lay in between. CDR3 sequence (DNA): TGTGCCAGCAGTCTCACAGGAGAGGCCCAGCATTTT. Protein product: CASSLTGEAQHF.

This clonotype came up many times. The chain joins TRBV25-1 to TRBJ2-5; D is ambiguous. This CDR3 has 15 residues. Trimming stripped 5 bases from V and 4 bases from J, with 17 bases between. The germline CDR1 and CDR2 sequences are MGHDK and SYGVNS. CDR3 in amino acids: CASSPGSGRGETQYF. The DNA of the CDR3 is TGTGCCAGCAGTCCCGGATCCGGGCGTGGAGAGACCCAGTACTTC.

The chain carries TRBV24-1 and TRBJ2-5; 8 nucleotides agree with TRBD1. Germline CDR1 is KGHDR and CDR2 is SFDVKD. CDR3 size: 13 residues. Unmatched junction bases numbered 4, after V lost 6 bases and J lost 5 bases. The chain's CDR3 is CATSRDRGETQYF. CDR3 DNA sequence: TGTGCCACCAGTCGAGACAGGGGCGAGACCCAGTACTTC.

This rearrangement joins TRBV7-2 to TRBJ1-1; D is ambiguous. The V gene's germline CDR1 is SGHTA and CDR2 FQGNSA. Trimming removed 0 bases at V and 4 bases at J, with 9 bases between. CDR3 length equals 14 residues. The CDR3: CASSLALAGTEAFF. CDR3 nucleotide sequence: TGTGCCAGCAGCTTAGCCCTAGCGGGCACTGAAGCTTTCTTT.

This chain uses TRBV19 with TRBJ1-1; 8 nucleotides match TRBD1. The CDR3 is 14 amino acids. J was trimmed by 4 bases and V by 4 bases; bases with no gene match: 5. CDR1 LNHDA and CDR2 SQIVND come from the germline V gene (reference sequence). DNA of the CDR3: TGTGCCAGTAGTAACCCAGGGGGCCTCACTGAAGCTTTCTTT. It translates to CASSNPGGLTEAFF.

The gene calls are TRBV20-1 and TRBJ1-5, with D unclear. The germline V gene encodes CDR1 DFQATT and CDR2 SNEGSKA (reference sequence). The CDR3 extends over 14 amino acids. Trimming removed 6 bases from V and 0 bases from J, with 12 bases in between. The CDR3 sequence: CSARPGNSNQPQHF. The CDR3 DNA reads TGCAGTGCGAGGCCCGGGAATAGCAATCAGCCCCAGCATTTT.

The chain recombines TRBV6-6 with TRBJ2-7; weak D call: TRBD2 (6 bases). CDR1 and CDR2 from the germline V gene are MNHNY and SVGAGI (reference sequence). Trimming stripped 7 bases from V and 0 bases from J, with 13 bases between. This CDR3 spans 14 amino acids. In DNA, the CDR3 is TGTGCCAGCAAAAAGGCTAGCGACTCCTACGAGCAGTACTTC. Translation: CASKKASDSYEQYF.

This clonotype has a handful of counts. The chain uses TRBV5-1 and TRBJ2-7; 8 bases line up with TRBD2. The CDR3 spans 14 residues. Germline V gene data show CDR1 as SGHRS and CDR2 as YFSETQ. Germline trimming cut 2 bases from V and 1 base from J; bases unmatched to any gene: 2. DNA for the CDR3: TGCGCCAGCAGCTTACTAGCGGATTCCTACGAGCAGTACTTC. As protein: CASSLLADSYEQYF.

This clonotype was observed a handful of times. This chain links TRBV4-3 with TRBJ1-3, with 7 bases aligning to TRBD1. The V gene's germline CDR1 is LGHNA and CDR2 YSLEER. Trimming took 3 bases from V and 4 from J; bases not matched to a gene: 6. This CDR3 contains 15 residues. DNA for the CDR3: TGCGCCAGCAGCCAGCTTGGGACAGCCGGAAACACCATATATTTT. It yields the protein CASSQLGTAGNTIYF.

This clonotype was found a few times. The chain employs TRBV7-3 and TRBJ1-1, with a weak D call TRBD1 (5 bases). CDR1 SGHTA and CDR2 FQGTGA come from the germline V gene. Trimming removed 6 bases at V and 14 bases at J, with 19 bases between. The length of the CDR3 is 12 residues. The CDR3 region has the DNA TGTGCCAGCAGTTATCTGGGGGAAGGTGGGTTCTTT. Its protein is CASSYLGEGGFF.

V gene TRBV7-8 combines with J gene TRBJ1-2, with 9 bases identical to TRBD1. Looked up from germline, CDR1 is SGHVS and CDR2 is FQNEAQ. Trimming took 4 bases from V and 1 from J; bases not matched to a gene: 4. The CDR3 sequence is 15 residues long. CDR3: CASSSDRGYNYGYTF. For the CDR3, the DNA is TGTGCCAGCAGCTCCGACAGGGGGTATAACTATGGCTACACCTTC.

This clonotype was observed once. V is TRBV29-1 and J is TRBJ1-5; D is uncertain. The CDR3 loop spans 9 amino acids. Trimming shortened V by 3 bases and J by 10 bases, and 4 bases separated the two germline ends. CDR1 SQVTM and CDR2 ANQGSEA come from the germline V gene. CDR3 nucleotides: TGCAGCGTTGAGGGACCCCAGCATTTT. Encoded protein: CSVEGPQHF. The complete variable domain, with remaining parts taken from reference TRBV29-1 and TRBJ1-5, reads SAVISQKPSRDICQRGTSLTIQCQVDSQVTMMFWYRQQPGQSLTLIATANQGSEATYESGFVIDKFPISRPNLTFSTLTVSNMSPEDSSIYLCSVEGPQHFGDGTRLSIL.

Only one count was recorded for this clonotype. The V and J genes are TRBV2 and TRBJ1-1; D call uncertain. The CDR3 is made up of 14 amino acids. The germline gives CDR1 SNHLY, CDR2 FYNNEI. Trimming took off 6 bases at V and 3 bases at J, with 14 bases between the two ends. The CDR3 loop is CASSLESGDTEAFF. For the CDR3, the DNA is TGTGCCAGCAGCTTAGAATCAGGAGACACTGAAGCTTTCTTT.

The chain uses TRBV24-1 and TRBJ2-1; TRBD1 matches at 7 bases. From germline, CDR1 is KGHDR and CDR2 SFDVKD. V trimming: 0 bases; J trimming: 13 bases; junction bases outside the gene matches: 5. The CDR3 contains 13 residues. CDR3 amino acids: CATSDLRGQTQFF. CDR3 in DNA: TGTGCCACCAGTGATTTGCGGGGACAGACACAGTTCTTC.

This clonotype was counted only a few times. The chain links TRBV2 to TRBJ2-2, with TRBD1 as a possible D gene (5 bases). Germline V gene sequence: CDR1 SNHLY, CDR2 FYNNEI. This CDR3 is 16 amino acids long. V lost 7 bases and J lost 1, with 16 bases in between. The CDR3 region has the DNA TGTGCCAGCACTACTGGGGCAGGGAAGAACACCGGGGAGCTGTTTTTT. Its translation is CASTTGAGKNTGELFF.

The chain recombines TRBV20-1 with TRBJ2-7, with D maybe TRBD2 (5 bases). Trimming took 5 bases from V and 0 from J, leaving 14 bases between them. The length of the CDR3 is 14 residues. From germline, CDR1 is DFQATT and CDR2 SNEGSKA (reference sequence). The CDR3 loop is CSARGDLSSYEQYF. The CDR3 nucleotides are TGCAGTGCTCGGGGAGACTTGAGCTCCTACGAGCAGTACTTC.

The chain is built from TRBV25-1 and TRBJ1-1; no firm D call. CDR3 length: 9 residues. Trimming took off 7 bases at V and 12 bases at J, with 9 bases between the two ends. Looked up from germline, CDR1 is MGHDK and CDR2 is SYGVNS. The CDR3 nucleotides read TGTGCCAGCACCGTTGGTACTTTCTTT. Translation gives CASTVGTFF.

The chain recombines TRBV7-7 with TRBJ2-7; 7 positions match TRBD1. Germline CDR1 and CDR2: SSHAT and FNYEAQ (reference sequence). CDR3 size: 14 residues. The trim removed 5 bases at V and 3 bases at J, leaving 7 bases unmatched. The CDR3 loop reads CASSPLDRSYEQYF. The CDR3 region has the DNA TGTGCCAGCAGCCCTTTGGACAGGAGCTACGAGCAGTACTTC.

This chain links TRBV2 with TRBJ2-7; maybe TRBD1 (5 bases). Germline-derived CDR1 and CDR2 are SNHLY and FYNNEI. This CDR3 spans 14 amino acids. With 7 bases removed from V and 2 bases from J, the gap between germline ends came to 15 bases. CDR3 amino acids: CASTSPTATYEQYF. CDR3 bases: TGTGCCAGCACCTCCCCGACAGCTACCTACGAGCAGTACTTC. The full variable domain, rest sourced from reference TRBV2 and TRBJ2-7, is EPEVTQTPSHQVTQMGQEVILRCVPISNHLYFYWYRQILGQKVEFLVSFYNNEISEKSEIFDDQFSVERPDGSNFTLKIRSTKLEDSAMYFCASTSPTATYEQYFGPGTRLTVT.

The CDR3 protein is CASSVVSQGDGYTF. Here the CDR3 DNA reads TGTGCCAGCAGCGTTGTCTCGCAGGGGGATGGCTACACCTTC. The chain employs TRBV7-2 and TRBJ1-2; TRBD1 aligns across 7 bases. V was pared by 5 bases and J by 6 bases, with 9 bases of the junction left unmatched. The CDR3 extends over 14 amino acids. The germline gives CDR1 SGHTA, CDR2 FQGNSA.

The CDR3 loop is CASSYTPSGGYGYTF. The CDR3, as DNA: TGTGCCAGCAGCTATACGCCTTCAGGGGGCTATGGCTACACCTTC. V and J are TRBV12-3 or TRBV12-4 and TRBJ1-2; 7 nucleotides line up with TRBD1. With 6 bases clipped from V and 4 bases from J, the junction kept 11 bases outside the gene matches. This CDR3 region has 15 residues.

This chain joins TRBV24-1 and TRBJ2-1; 7 bases line up with TRBD1. With 4 bases clipped from V and 1 base from J, the junction kept 3 bases outside the gene matches. The CDR3 sequence is 15 residues long. Germline-derived CDR1 and CDR2 are KGHDR and SFDVKD. This CDR3 reads CATSDVTGSYNEQFF. CDR3 DNA sequence: TGTGCCACCAGTGACGTGACAGGGTCCTACAATGAGCAGTTCTTC.